What follows are 14 T cell receptor beta chains derived from one specimen sequenced in a study of radiation and T cells in renal cell carcinoma. Assay used: immunoSEQ multiplex PCR; TCRdb lists only in-frame clones, some missing. Among approximately 90,000 clones listed, about 88% were seen once. The time point here: baseline pretreatment blood. The treatment is: 15 Gy SBRT to primary tumor, nephrectomy 4 weeks later. The source was blood, collected from a patient whose treatment included radiotherapy and nephrectomy. These receptors all come from a man aged 50 or older with renal cell carcinoma.

The V call is TRBV6-5, the J call TRBJ1-5; D is perhaps TRBD1 (6 bases). Germline loops: CDR1 MNHEY, CDR2 SVGAGI. Trimming pared 2 bases from V and 1 base from J, leaving 9 bases between. This CDR3 is built from 15 residues. The CDR3, as DNA: TGTGCCAGCAGTTACGCTGGACAGAGCAATCAGCCCCAGCATTTT. Translation gives CASSYAGQSNQPQHF.

The chain combines TRBV4-1 with TRBJ2-1, with 8 positions matching TRBD2. V lost 0 bases, J lost 10 bases, and 8 bases stayed unmatched. Germline lookup yields CDR1 MGHRA and CDR2 YSYEKL. The CDR3 loop spans 15 amino acids. DNA of the CDR3: TGCGCCAGCAGCCAAGATGTACGGGGGGGCCGGGAGCAGTTCTTC. Translated, it gives CASSQDVRGGREQFF.

J is TRBJ1-2 and V is TRBV6-5, with 10 bases matching TRBD1. The CDR3 spans 15 residues. After removal of 6 bases from V and 4 bases from J, the junction contained 8 bases not matched to a gene. CDR1 is MNHEY and CDR2 is SVGAGI in the germline V gene. The CDR3 nucleotides read TGTGCCAGCAGGGGGGACAGGGGAAGGAGCTATGGCTACACCTTC. This encodes CASRGDRGRSYGYTF.

This chain uses TRBV9 with TRBJ2-7, with D possibly called TRBD1 or TRBD2 (5 bases each). Trimming shortened V by 3 bases and J by 6 bases, and 16 bases separated the two germline ends. Germline-derived CDR1 and CDR2 are SGDLS and YYNGEE. The CDR3 runs 14 residues. The CDR3 here is CASSAAGTFGEQYF. CDR3 coding DNA: TGTGCCAGCAGCGCCGCCGGGACCTTCGGCGAGCAGTACTTC.

Remarks on this clone: An end of the junction does not agree with germline; a read error may underlie this. The V call is TRBV7-9, the J call TRBJ2-1; 12 positions match TRBD2. Germline assignment: CDR1 SEHNR and CDR2 FQNEAQ (reference sequence). CDR3 length equals 14 residues. CDR3 residues: CASSLAGGGDEQFF. CDR3 nucleotide sequence: TGTGCCAGCAGCCTAGCGGGAGGGGGGGATGAGCAGTTCTTC.

The gene calls are TRBV6-5 and TRBJ2-7; D is undetermined. V lost 0 bases and J 7 bases, leaving 13 bases between the germline ends. CDR3 size: 14 residues. Germline V lookup: CDR1 MNHEY, CDR2 SVGAGI. CDR3 coding DNA: TGTGCCAGCAGTTACTCGAACAGCCATTTGGAGCAGTACTTC. It translates to CASSYSNSHLEQYF.

This chain links TRBV30 with TRBJ2-7; tentative D call: TRBD2 (6 bases). This CDR3 has 13 residues. The germline V gene encodes CDR1 GTSNPN and CDR2 SVGIG (reference sequence). V lost 8 bases and J lost 9, with 23 bases in between. DNA of the CDR3: TGTGCCGGGACGGACGGGAGCCGAGCTGGGCAGTACTTC. The encoded protein is CAGTDGSRAGQYF.

This chain uses TRBV7-9 with TRBJ2-2; maybe TRBD2 (5 bases). The CDR3 has 14 amino acids. Trimming left V 4 bases short and J 1 base short, with 7 bases between. The V gene's germline CDR1 is SEHNR and CDR2 FQNEAQ (reference sequence). The CDR3 here is CASSSGKNTGELFF. The CDR3 region has the DNA TGTGCCAGCAGCTCCGGGAAGAACACCGGGGAGCTGTTTTTT.

The chain links TRBV30 to TRBJ1-1; no clear D gene. The CDR3 consists of 13 residues. V lost 0 bases and J lost 7, with 12 bases in between. The germline CDR1 and CDR2 sequences are GTSNPN and SVGIG (reference sequence). The CDR3 sequence: CAWSVVRAVEAFF. For the CDR3, the DNA is TGTGCCTGGAGTGTAGTGAGGGCTGTTGAAGCTTTCTTT.

The rearrangement links TRBV7-2 to TRBJ2-2, with 7 bases identical to TRBD2. Germline V lookup: CDR1 SGHTA, CDR2 FQGNSA. This CDR3 region has 10 residues. The chain's CDR3 is CGGGTGELFF. Here the CDR3 DNA reads TGTGGGGGAGGGACCGGGGAGCTGTTTTTT.

J is TRBJ2-7 and V is TRBV5-8, with a weak D call TRBD1 (6 bases). Germline values: CDR1 SGHTS, CDR2 YDEGEE. Deletions cut 1 base from V and 3 bases from J, with 11 bases between. This CDR3 is 14 amino acids long. In nucleotides, the CDR3 is TGTGCCAGCAGCTTGCTGACAGGTTACTACGAGCAGTACTTC. This translates into CASSLLTGYYEQYF.

In nucleotides, the CDR3 is TGTGCCAGCAGACAGTCCAATCAGCCCCAGCATTTT. It encodes CASRQSNQPQHF. This sequence joins TRBV6-5 and TRBJ1-5; D unresolved. This CDR3 contains 12 residues. The germline CDR1 and CDR2 sequences are MNHEY and SVGAGI. The V and J ends lost 6 bases and 3 bases respectively, with 6 bases between them.

The chain joins TRBV18 to TRBJ2-7, with D unclear. Trimming removed 2 bases at V and 5 bases at J, with 16 bases between. The CDR3 loop spans 15 amino acids. CDR1 KGHSH and CDR2 LQKENI come from the germline V gene. This CDR3 is CASSPGWDLNNEQYF. DNA for the CDR3: TGTGCCAGCTCACCAGGCTGGGATCTTAATAACGAGCAGTACTTC.

The chain has TRBV19 and TRBJ2-5; D is uncertain. This CDR3 contains 13 residues. V shed 6 bases and J shed 3 bases, with 11 bases lying between them. Germline lookup yields CDR1 LNHDA and CDR2 SQIVND (reference sequence). The CDR3 DNA sequence: TGTGCCAGTAGACCCCCCATGGAAGAGACCCAGTACTTC. It translates to CASRPPMEETQYF.